A single sample is the source of the 7 T cell receptor beta chains below, sequenced in a study of siplizumab effects on memory and regulatory T cells. Here immunoSEQ multiplex PCR was the method, and the copy in TCRdb shows in-frame clones only, minus some. This table has some 100,000 clones, roughly 95% appearing once. Sequenced input: naive CD4+ T cells sorted from blood. The receptors originated from a human donor in good health.

V and J are TRBV19 and TRBJ1-2, with D hard to call. The germline gives CDR1 LNHDA, CDR2 SQIVND (reference sequence). The CDR3 extends over 14 amino acids. V gave up 6 bases and J gave up 0 bases, with 11 bases separating them. In DNA, the CDR3 is TGTGCCAGTAGCCTCGTCCTTGCTAACTATGGCTACACCTTC. Protein sequence: CASSLVLANYGYTF.

This sequence joins TRBV18 and TRBJ1-3, with TRBD1 matching over 7 bases. The junction had 2 bases not matched to a gene; V was cut back by 0 bases and J by 3 bases. The CDR3 is made up of 15 amino acids. CDR1 and CDR2 from the germline V gene are KGHSH and LQKENI. The CDR3 reads CASSPPTGDGNTIYF. CDR3 coding DNA: TGTGCCAGCTCACCACCTACAGGGGATGGAAACACCATATATTTT. Combining the CDR3 with reference TRBV18 and TRBJ1-3 gives the whole variable domain NAGVMQNPRHLVRRRGQEARLRCSPMKGHSHVYWYRQLPEEGLKFMVYLQKENIIDESGMPKERFSAEFPKEGPSILRIQQVVRGDSAAYFCASSPPTGDGNTIYFGEGSWLTVV.

The table lists this clone with a count of one. DNA of the CDR3: TGTGCCAGCAGACGGACAGGGGGTGGAGGCTACACCTTC. Protein sequence: CASRRTGGGGYTF. The rearrangement links TRBV28 to TRBJ1-2; 10 bases map to TRBD1. Germline V gene sequence: CDR1 MDHEN, CDR2 SYDVKM. This CDR3 has 13 amino acids. V lost 6 bases and J lost 8; bases outside the gene matches: 6.

V is TRBV18 and J is TRBJ1-2; perhaps TRBD1 as D (5 bases). Trimming took 3 bases from V and 4 from J, leaving 21 bases between them. CDR1 KGHSH and CDR2 LQKENI come from the germline V gene. The CDR3 consists of 17 residues. In nucleotides, the CDR3 is TGTGCCAGCTCACCGGCGCTACAACAGGCGTCAGCCTATGGCTACACCTTC. Translation: CASSPALQQASAYGYTF.

The chain joins TRBV20-1 to TRBJ2-5, with D hard to call. Germline V gives CDR1 DFQATT, CDR2 SNEGSKA (reference sequence). V was trimmed by 4 bases and J by 2 bases, leaving 5 bases between them. CDR3 size: 11 residues. The CDR3 spells CSANPQETQYF. The CDR3 coding sequence is TGCAGTGCTAACCCTCAAGAGACCCAGTACTTC.

The chain joins TRBV25-1 to TRBJ1-2; a weak D match, TRBD1 (5 bases). Germline V lookup: CDR1 MGHDK, CDR2 SYGVNS. The CDR3 loop spans 13 amino acids. Deletions cut 4 bases from V and 7 bases from J, with 13 bases between. Here the CDR3 reads CASSGVRVGGYTF. DNA for the CDR3: TGTGCCAGCAGTGGGGTCAGGGTTGGTGGCTACACCTTC.

The chain links TRBV7-2 to TRBJ2-5, with 7 positions matching TRBD2. Germline trimming cut 5 bases from V and 5 bases from J; bases unmatched to any gene: 5. This CDR3 has 13 residues. CDR1 is SGHTA and CDR2 is FQGNSA in the germline V gene. The CDR3 reads CASSRWGGETQYF. CDR3 in DNA: TGTGCCAGCAGCCGCTGGGGGGGGGAGACCCAGTACTTC.